This T cell receptor beta chain came from a study of cytomegalovirus exposure and HLA in healthy donors. The PCR was carried out with 60 Vbeta primers and 13 Jbeta primers. Produced via immunoSEQ multiplex PCR; TCRdb's table is partial and in-frame only. The table lists about 160,000 clones, roughly 80% of them singletons, with 7.5% to 9% in the top ten. Germline V gives CDR1 MDHEN, CDR2 SYDVKM. CDR3 length: 15 residues. Trimming cost V 4 bases and J 0 bases, with 12 bases left between them. The chain combines TRBV28 with TRBJ2-5; no clear D. The sequence derives from a male donor in good health and CMV-seropositive. Sequenced input: PBMCs. CDR3 nucleotides: TGTGCCAGCAGTTCTAGTGGTAGAAACCAAGAGACCCAGTACTTC. Translating it yields CASSSSGRNQETQYF.